These 29 T cell receptor beta chains were all obtained from the same sample, sequenced in a study of cytomegalovirus exposure and HLA in healthy donors. PCR used 60 Vbeta primers and 13 Jbeta primers. The repertoire was sequenced with immunoSEQ multiplex PCR; TCRdb's copy has only in-frame clones and lacks some. The sample has around 100,000 clones, around four fifths seen once. The specimen was PBMCs. The origin of the receptors is a man aged 40-55 years in good health and CMV-seronegative.

V is TRBV4-1 and J is TRBJ1-1, with D uncertain. Germline values: CDR1 MGHRA, CDR2 YSYEKL. There are 14 residues in the CDR3. V lost 3 bases and J lost 3, with 11 bases in between. The CDR3 here is CASSHVSLYTEAFF. The CDR3 region has the DNA TGCGCCAGCAGCCATGTGTCTCTTTACACTGAAGCTTTCTTT.

The genes are TRBV5-1 and TRBJ2-5, with TRBD2 matching 8 bases. The CDR3 is made up of 15 amino acids. Per the germline V gene, CDR1 is SGHRS and CDR2 is YFSETQ. The V gene end was trimmed by 0 bases and the J gene end by 4 bases; junction bases not matched to a gene: 5. The CDR3 reads CASSLGRGDAETQYF. DNA of the CDR3: TGCGCCAGCAGCTTGGGGCGGGGGGATGCAGAGACCCAGTACTTC.

The V gene is TRBV6-1, the J gene TRBJ2-2; the D gene is possibly TRBD2 (6 bases). This CDR3 region has 14 residues. The germline V and J ends were trimmed by 5 bases and 3 bases, with 10 bases remaining between them. The germline CDR1 and CDR2 sequences are MNHNS and SASEGT. The CDR3: CASSFGTHTGELFF. As DNA, the CDR3 is TGTGCCAGCAGTTTCGGGACTCACACCGGGGAGCTGTTTTTT.

The chain carries TRBV29-1 and TRBJ2-5, with a weak D call TRBD2 (5 bases). Trimming stripped 4 bases from V and 2 bases from J, with 11 bases between. Germline V CDR1 and CDR2: SQVTM, ANQGSEA. This CDR3 is 13 amino acids long. The CDR3 region is CSVVVALQETQYF. CDR3 DNA sequence: TGCAGCGTTGTGGTAGCGTTGCAAGAGACCCAGTACTTC.

The chain is built from TRBV5-4 and TRBJ1-1, with a possible D match to TRBD1 (5 bases). CDR3 size: 16 residues. V was pared by 4 bases and J by 0 bases, with 16 bases between. In germline, CDR1 is SGHNT, CDR2 YYREEE (reference sequence). For the CDR3, the DNA is TGTGCCAGCAGCGGGGGGGGATCTCTCATGAACACTGAAGCTTTCTTT. Encoded protein: CASSGGGSLMNTEAFF. Full variable domain (remainder filled in from reference TRBV5-4 and TRBJ1-1): ETGVTQSPTHLIKTRGQQVTLRCSSQSGHNTVSWYQQALGQGPQFIFQYYREEENGRGNFPPRFSGLQFPNYSSELNVNALELDDSALYLCASSGGGSLMNTEAFFGQGTRLTVV.

This chain links TRBV6-6 with TRBJ1-2, with D possibly matching TRBD1 (6 bases). CDR3 length: 14 residues. Germline loops: CDR1 MNHNY, CDR2 SVGAGI (reference sequence). V gave up 5 bases and J gave up 8 bases, with 18 bases separating them. The CDR3: CASSHKTDSGGYTF. DNA for the CDR3: TGTGCCAGCAGTCATAAAACGGACAGTGGCGGCTACACCTTC.

The rearrangement links TRBV9 to TRBJ2-2; the D is unclear. The CDR3 has 13 residues. Germline V gene lookup returns CDR1 SGDLS and CDR2 YYNGEE. Trimming took off 3 bases at V and 4 bases at J, with 7 bases between the two ends. CDR3 sequence (DNA): TGTGCCAGCAGCGACGGTTTCACCGGGGAGCTGTTTTTT. Encoded protein: CASSDGFTGELFF.

The chain carries TRBV18 and TRBJ2-3; TRBD2 might be the D (5 bases). This CDR3 has 14 residues. Between the trimmed V and J ends, which lost 1 base and 3 bases, there was a span of 8 bases. Germline-derived CDR1 and CDR2 are KGHSH and LQKENI. The CDR3 is CASSPQPGTDTQYF. The CDR3 bases are TGTGCCAGCTCACCACAGCCGGGAACAGATACGCAGTATTTT.

The V and J genes are TRBV28 and TRBJ2-4, with D perhaps TRBD1 (6 bases). Trimming took off 1 base at V and 6 bases at J, with 7 bases between the two ends. CDR3 length: 13 amino acids. Germline V gene sequence: CDR1 MDHEN, CDR2 SYDVKM. The CDR3 sequence: CASSLLQGNIQYF. The DNA of the CDR3 is TGTGCCAGCAGTTTATTACAGGGAAACATTCAGTACTTC. Together with reference TRBV28 and TRBJ2-4, the CDR3 gives the full variable domain: DVKVTQSSRYLVKRTGEKVFLECVQDMDHENMFWYRQDPGLGLRLIYFSYDVKMKEKGDIPEGYSVSREKKERFSLILESASTNQTSMYLCASSLLQGNIQYFGAGTRLSVL.

Comments on this clone: One junction end disagrees with the germline gene, perhaps due to a read error. The chain links TRBV7-9 to TRBJ1-6; D not resolved. In germline, CDR1 is SEHNR, CDR2 FQNEAQ (reference sequence). There are 14 residues in the CDR3. The CDR3 nucleotides read TGTTCCAGCAGCTTAGTGGCCTCTAATTCACCCCTCCACTTT. Encoded protein: CSSSLVASNSPLHF.

In this sample, this clone turned up once. The V gene is TRBV7-9, the J gene TRBJ1-3, with unresolved D. Germline CDR1 and CDR2: SEHNR and FQNEAQ (reference sequence). Trimming pared 2 bases from V and 9 bases from J, leaving 11 bases between. The CDR3 has 13 amino acids. The chain's CDR3 is CASSLTVSPTIYF. In nucleotides, the CDR3 is TGTGCCAGCAGCTTAACGGTATCCCCCACCATATATTTT. Supplemented by reference TRBV7-9 and TRBJ1-3, the full variable domain reads DTGVSQNPRHKITKRGQNVTFRCDPISEHNRLYWYRQTLGQGPEFLTYFQNEAQLEKSRLLSDRFSAERPKGSFSTLEIQRTEQGDSAMYLCASSLTVSPTIYFGEGSWLTVV.

The gene calls are TRBV30 and TRBJ1-6, with unresolved D. CDR3 size: 16 residues. V lost 2 bases and J 9 bases, leaving 20 bases between the germline ends. CDR1 is GTSNPN and CDR2 is SVGIG in the germline V gene (reference sequence). The CDR3 coding sequence is TGTGCCTGGAGTAAAAGGCGCGGAAAGTCACGTTCACCCCTCCACTTT. Its translation is CAWSKRRGKSRSPLHF. The full variable domain, completed using reference TRBV30 and TRBJ1-6, is SQTIHQWPATLVQPVGSPLSLECTVEGTSNPNLYWYRQAAGRGLQLLFYSVGIGQISSEVPQNLSASRPQDRQFILSSKKLLLSDSGFYLCAWSKRRGKSRSPLHFGNGTRLTVT.

The sample holds a few counts of this clone. This chain connects TRBV11-2 to TRBJ1-1, with a possible D match to TRBD1 (6 bases). This CDR3 has 14 amino acids. The V gene lost 2 bases and the J gene lost 3 bases, with 10 bases spanning the gap. CDR1 is SGHAT, CDR2 FQNNGV, per germline. CDR3 bases: TGTGCCAGCAGCTTAAACAGGGAGTACACTGAAGCTTTCTTT. Its protein product is CASSLNREYTEAFF.

This clone showed up just a few times. The J gene is TRBJ2-1, the V gene TRBV11-2; TRBD2 is a possible D gene (6 bases). Trimming shortened V by 6 bases and J by 7 bases, and 19 bases separated the two germline ends. Germline CDR1 SGHAT, CDR2 FQNNGV. The CDR3 runs 15 residues. CDR3 coding DNA: TGTGCCAGCAGTCTATTGGGGGGAGGTGAAAATGAGCAGTTCTTC. This sequence encodes CASSLLGGGENEQFF.

The chain couples TRBV5-4 to TRBJ1-4, with 9 bases that match TRBD1. Per germline, CDR1 SGHNT and CDR2 YYREEE (reference sequence). With V trimmed by 4 bases and J by 10 bases, 11 bases remained unmatched. This CDR3 has 15 residues. CDR3: CASSQPGQGKRKLFF. CDR3 bases: TGTGCCAGCAGCCAACCGGGACAGGGAAAGAGAAAACTGTTTTTT.

The rearrangement uses TRBV29-1 and TRBJ1-4; D gene ambiguous. The CDR3 runs to 13 residues. Germline V gene data show CDR1 as SQVTM and CDR2 as ANQGSEA. Trimming took 5 bases from V and 8 from J, leaving 15 bases between them. Here the CDR3 reads CSVQRGSGEKLFF. CDR3 nucleotide sequence: TGCAGCGTTCAACGGGGATCTGGAGAAAAACTGTTTTTT.

This clone was seen a few times. The V gene is TRBV5-4, the J gene TRBJ2-7; 7 bases align to TRBD1. V dropped 4 bases and J dropped 3; count of bases not matched to a gene: 7. In germline, CDR1 is SGHNT, CDR2 YYREEE (reference sequence). The length of the CDR3 is 14 residues. DNA for the CDR3: TGTGCCAGCAGCCAGGGGGTGACAGGCTACGAGCAGTACTTC. Encoded protein: CASSQGVTGYEQYF.

The V and J genes are TRBV9 and TRBJ2-2; 14 bases agree with TRBD2. In germline, CDR1 is SGDLS, CDR2 YYNGEE. The CDR3 consists of 16 residues. The ends lost 4 bases at V and 6 bases at J; junction bases unmatched: 5. In nucleotides, the CDR3 is TGTGCCAGCAGCTCCCGACTAGCGGGGGGGCCCGGGGAGCTGTTTTTT. It specifies CASSSRLAGGPGELFF. Full variable domain (rest looked up from reference TRBV9 and TRBJ2-2): DSGVTQTPKHLITATGQRVTLRCSPRSGDLSVYWYQQSLDQGLQFLIQYYNGEERAKGNILERFSAQQFPDLHSELNLSSLELGDSALYFCASSSRLAGGPGELFFGEGSRLTVL.

The J gene is TRBJ2-2, the V gene TRBV4-1; 13 bases line up with TRBD2. The CDR3 contains 15 residues. The ends lost 8 bases at V and 6 bases at J; junction bases unmatched: 6. Germline V CDR1 and CDR2: MGHRA, YSYEKL. CDR3 nucleotide sequence: TGCGCCAGCGGACTAGCGGGGGCTTTTGCCGGGGAGCTGTTTTTT. Amino acid sequence: CASGLAGAFAGELFF.

The chain links TRBV5-1 to TRBJ1-2; maybe TRBD1 (5 bases). V shed 4 bases and J shed 5 bases, with 12 bases lying between them. CDR1 is SGHRS and CDR2 is YFSETQ in the germline V gene. The CDR3 sequence is 13 residues long. CDR3 in amino acids: CASSTTETYGYTF. The DNA of the CDR3 is TGCGCCAGCAGCACGACAGAGACGTATGGCTACACCTTC.

This chain uses TRBV6-5 with TRBJ2-1; D not certain. The V end lost 8 bases, the J end lost 5 bases, and 10 bases lay between the germline ends. The CDR3 runs 12 residues. Germline V gene sequence: CDR1 MNHEY, CDR2 SVGAGI. CDR3 amino acids: CASRLHHNEQFF. For the CDR3, the DNA is TGTGCCAGCCGCTTACATCACAATGAGCAGTTCTTC.

The chain joins TRBV7-2 to TRBJ2-1, with D unresolved. V was cut by 5 bases and J by 6 bases, with 11 bases left in between. Germline CDR1 is SGHTA and CDR2 is FQGNSA. This CDR3 is built from 13 residues. The CDR3 sequence is CASSGLGSNEQFF. CDR3 bases: TGTGCCAGCAGCGGTCTAGGTTCCAATGAGCAGTTCTTC.

The chain employs TRBV5-6 and TRBJ1-1; 9 positions agree with TRBD1. Germline CDR1 SGHDT, CDR2 YYEEEE. The CDR3 has 19 residues. The V segment lost 4 bases and the J segment 5 bases; nucleotides outside the gene matches: 21. The CDR3 nucleotides read TGTGCCAGCAGCCCGTCCCGGGACAGGGTAGAGCGTCGAAAGACTGAAGCTTTCTTT. Translation gives CASSPSRDRVERRKTEAFF. Full variable domain (outside the CDR3, taken from reference TRBV5-6 and TRBJ1-1): DAGVTQSPTHLIKTRGQQVTLRCSPKSGHDTVSWYQQALGQGPQFIFQYYEEEERQRGNFPDRFSGHQFPNYSSELNVNALLLGDSALYLCASSPSRDRVERRKTEAFFGQGTRLTVV.

The chain has TRBV7-9 and TRBJ1-2, with 12 bases aligning to TRBD1. V lost 4 bases and J lost 3; bases outside the gene matches: 3. The germline gives CDR1 SEHNR, CDR2 FQNEAQ (reference sequence). This CDR3 comprises 15 residues. The CDR3 spells CASSSGTGGDYGYTF. In DNA, the CDR3 is TGTGCCAGCAGCTCCGGGACAGGGGGCGACTATGGCTACACCTTC. The complete variable domain, with remaining parts taken from reference TRBV7-9 and TRBJ1-2, reads DTGVSQNPRHKITKRGQNVTFRCDPISEHNRLYWYRQTLGQGPEFLTYFQNEAQLEKSRLLSDRFSAERPKGSFSTLEIQRTEQGDSAMYLCASSSGTGGDYGYTFGSGTRLTVV.

V gene TRBV28 combines with J gene TRBJ1-4, with 8 bases identical to TRBD1. This CDR3 is built from 15 residues. J lost 2 bases, V lost 4 bases, and 3 bases had no gene match. CDR1 MDHEN and CDR2 SYDVKM come from the germline V gene. CDR3 bases: TGTGCCAGCAGTTATCAGGGGGCTACTAATGAAAAACTGTTTTTT. It codes for CASSYQGATNEKLFF.

The V call is TRBV7-2, the J call TRBJ1-4; D not certain. V was pared by 7 bases and J by 1 base, with 13 bases between. This CDR3 has 15 residues. Germline CDR1 reads SGHTA; CDR2 reads FQGNSA. The CDR3 nucleotides read TGTGCCAGCACACCCATTTCGGGAACTAATGAAAAACTGTTTTTT. Amino acids: CASTPISGTNEKLFF.

The V call is TRBV18, the J call TRBJ2-5, with TRBD2 as a possible D gene (5 bases). Germline V CDR1 and CDR2: KGHSH, LQKENI. The CDR3 length is 12 residues. Trimming shortened V by 2 bases and J by 5 bases, and 6 bases separated the two germline ends. The chain's CDR3 is CASSPERETQYF. CDR3 bases: TGTGCCAGCTCACCAGAGCGGGAGACCCAGTACTTC.

This clone has only a few counts. The chain is built from TRBV7-9 and TRBJ1-1; 9 nucleotides agree with TRBD1. V lost 4 bases, J lost 7 bases, and 10 bases stayed unmatched. The CDR3 has 15 residues. The germline gives CDR1 SEHNR, CDR2 FQNEAQ (reference sequence). The CDR3 nucleotides read TGTGCCAGCAGCTCTAAGGCGGGACAGGGATTTGAAGCTTTCTTT. Translating gives CASSSKAGQGFEAFF. The full variable domain, with the rest looked up from reference TRBV7-9 and TRBJ1-1, is DTGVSQNPRHKITKRGQNVTFRCDPISEHNRLYWYRQTLGQGPEFLTYFQNEAQLEKSRLLSDRFSAERPKGSFSTLEIQRTEQGDSAMYLCASSSKAGQGFEAFFGQGTRLTVV.

To note about this clone: One end of the junction varies from germline; a read error may be responsible. This sequence joins TRBV9 and TRBJ2-7; D not resolved. Germline V CDR1 and CDR2: SGDLS, YYNGEE. This CDR3 region has 16 residues. CDR3 nucleotide sequence: TGTGCCAGCGGCGTAGAGGCTGCGGTTAGCTCCTACGAGCAGTACTTC. Encoded protein: CASGVEAAVSSYEQYF.